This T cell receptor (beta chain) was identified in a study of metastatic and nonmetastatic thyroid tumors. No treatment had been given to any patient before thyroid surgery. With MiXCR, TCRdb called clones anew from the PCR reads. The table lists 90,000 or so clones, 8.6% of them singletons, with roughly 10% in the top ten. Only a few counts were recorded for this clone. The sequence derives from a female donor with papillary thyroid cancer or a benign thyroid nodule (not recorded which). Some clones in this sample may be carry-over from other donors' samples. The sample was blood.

The chain's CDR3 is CASSLLSGPTDTQYF. CDR3 nucleotide sequence: TGTGCCAGCAGTTTGTTGAGCGGTCCTACAGATACGCAGTATTTT. The rearrangement links TRBV27 to TRBJ2-3, with D possibly TRBD2 on 5 matching bases. CDR1 is MNHEY, CDR2 SMNVEV, per germline (reference sequence). There are 15 residues in the CDR3. Trimming left V 3 bases short and J 3 bases short, with 13 bases between.